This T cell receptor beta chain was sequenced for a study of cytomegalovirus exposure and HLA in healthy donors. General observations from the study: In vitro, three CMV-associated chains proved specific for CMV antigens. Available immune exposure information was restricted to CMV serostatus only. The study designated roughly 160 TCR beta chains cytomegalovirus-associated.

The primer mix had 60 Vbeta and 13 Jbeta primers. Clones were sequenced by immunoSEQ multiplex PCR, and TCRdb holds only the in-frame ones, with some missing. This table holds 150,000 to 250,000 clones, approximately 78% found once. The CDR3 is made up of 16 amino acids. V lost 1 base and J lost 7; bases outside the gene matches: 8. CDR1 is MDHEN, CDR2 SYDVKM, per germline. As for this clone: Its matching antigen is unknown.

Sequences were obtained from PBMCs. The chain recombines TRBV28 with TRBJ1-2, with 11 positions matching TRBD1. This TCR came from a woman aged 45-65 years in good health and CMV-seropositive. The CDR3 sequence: CASSLSNRDRGVGYTF. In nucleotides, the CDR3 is TGTGCCAGCAGTTTATCTAATCGGGACAGGGGGGTTGGCTACACCTTC.